This T cell receptor beta chain originates from a study of T cells in Graves' hyperthyroidism and ophthalmopathy. Germline V gene lookup returns CDR1 SGHRS and CDR2 YFSETQ. The CDR3 consists of 17 residues. Losses at the gene ends were 0 bases for V and 6 bases for J; bases not matched to a gene: 8. This clonotype was found a few times. TCR beta CDR3 sequences were amplified from RNA transcripts. The HTBI primer set was used in a first-round RT-PCR of the TCR CDR3. TCRdb re-analysed the multiplex PCR reads in MiXCR, keeping a single row per CDR3 protein. The sample includes 500,000 to 750,000 distinct CDR3 sequences, approximately 15% of them seen just once.

This receptor was taken from a woman younger than 30 with Graves' ophthalmopathy. The rearrangement links TRBV5-1 to TRBJ2-3; 12 nucleotides align to TRBD2. The sequencing sample was made of blood. CDR3 DNA sequence: TGCGCCAGCAGCTTGGTCGTGACTAGCGGGAGCGGGGATACGCAGTATTTT. As protein: CASSLVVTSGSGDTQYF.